The following is a T cell receptor beta chain sequence with its context. These data come from a study of blood T cell repertoires in COVID-19. Study as a whole: Researchers got acute and convalescent COVID-19 samples from the United States, Italy and Spain.

V gave up 2 bases and J gave up 16 bases; unmatched junction bases: 9. There are 13 residues in the CDR3. The germline V gene encodes CDR1 MGHRA and CDR2 YSYEKL. Original analysis: Scientists estimated how many nucleated cells there were by amplifying reference gene primers. Sequencing was performed with immunoSEQ multiplex PCR; in TCRdb, only in-frame clones are kept and a portion is missing. The V and J calls and clone size were taken over from that table, and D and trimming were inferred from the DNA. The sample has 250,000 or so clones, approximately 89% seen once. The rearrangement uses TRBV4-1 and TRBJ2-1, with 9 bases fitting TRBD1. This TCR came from a man between 35 and 55 years old with active or convalescent COVID-19. The source material was peripheral blood. In DNA form, the CDR3 reads TGCGCCAGCAGCCAAAATCGGGACAGGGTCCTTTTCTTC. Protein: CASSQNRDRVLFF.